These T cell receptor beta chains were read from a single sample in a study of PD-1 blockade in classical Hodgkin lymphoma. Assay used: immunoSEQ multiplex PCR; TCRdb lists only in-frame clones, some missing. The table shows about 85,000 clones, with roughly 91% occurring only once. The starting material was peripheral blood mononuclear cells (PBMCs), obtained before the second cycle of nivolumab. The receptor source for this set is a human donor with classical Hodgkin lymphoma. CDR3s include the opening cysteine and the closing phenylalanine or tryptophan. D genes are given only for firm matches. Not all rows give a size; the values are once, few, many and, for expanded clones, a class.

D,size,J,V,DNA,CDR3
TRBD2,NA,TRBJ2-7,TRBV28,TGTGCCAGCAGTTCGCTAACTAGCGGGAGGCCTCTTTCCTACGAGCAGTACTTC,CASSSLTSGRPLSYEQYF
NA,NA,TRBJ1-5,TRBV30,TGTGCCTGGAGGGAGGGACCACCCAGCAATCAGCCCCAGCATTTT,CAWREGPPSNQPQHF
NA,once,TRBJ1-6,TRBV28,TGTGCCAGCCACAGGCTCGGGGAGGAGAATTCACCCCTCCACTTT,CASHRLGEENSPLHF
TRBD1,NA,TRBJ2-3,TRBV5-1,TGCGCCAGCAGTACAGGGGGAGCAGATACGCAGTATTTT,CASSTGGADTQYF
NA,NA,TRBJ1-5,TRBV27,TGTGCCAGCAGTCCCACTAGGGCCCTGCCCCAGCATTTT,CASSPTRALPQHF
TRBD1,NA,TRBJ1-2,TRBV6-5,TGTGCCACCCGACAGGGAATCTATGGCTACACCTTC,CATRQGIYGYTF
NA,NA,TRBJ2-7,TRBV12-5,TGTGCTAGTGGCCTCAGCCCCGGGGAGCAGTACTTC,CASGLSPGEQYF
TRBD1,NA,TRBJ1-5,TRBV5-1,TGCGCCAGCAGCGCTCGGACAGGAGATCAGCCCCAGCATTTT,CASSARTGDQPQHF
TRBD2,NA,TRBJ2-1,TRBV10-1,TGCGCCAGCAGCGCGGGGACTAGCGGGTACGGACGGGGCAATGAGCAGTTCTTC,CASSAGTSGYGRGNEQFF
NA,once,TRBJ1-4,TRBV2,TGTGCCGACAGGTCGGAGGGTGAAAAACTGTTTTTT,CADRSEGEKLFF
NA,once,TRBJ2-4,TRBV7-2,TGTGCCAGCAGCTTATATTGGAGTTCGCCCAAAAACATTCAGTACTTC,CASSLYWSSPKNIQYF
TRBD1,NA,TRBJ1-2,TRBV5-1,TGCGCCAGTACTCTACAGGGGGCTGAGGGTGGCTACACCTTC,CASTLQGAEGGYTF
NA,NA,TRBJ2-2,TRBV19,TGTGCCAGTAGTAAAGGACAAAACACCGGGGAGCTGTTTTTT,CASSKGQNTGELFF
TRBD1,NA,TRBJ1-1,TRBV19,TGTGCCAGTACTATACAGGGGGTTGAGACTGAAGCTTTCTTT,CASTIQGVETEAFF
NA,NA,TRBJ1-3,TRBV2,TGTGCCAGCAGGGACAGATCCGGGATGAACACCATATATTTT,CASRDRSGMNTIYF
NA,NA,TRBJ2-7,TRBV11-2,NA,CASSLGWGWGTARF
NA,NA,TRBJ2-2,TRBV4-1,TGCGCCAGCAGCCCCAGCGGGTCGGGGTGGGCGAACACCGGGGAGCTGTTTTTT,CASSPSGSGWANTGELFF
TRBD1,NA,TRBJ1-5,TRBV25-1,TGTGCCAGCAGCCCTGGACAGGATAGGCCCCAGCATTTT,CASSPGQDRPQHF
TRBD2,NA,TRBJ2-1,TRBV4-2,TGTGCCAGCAGCCAAGAATGGAACCCGCGGGGGGACAATGAGCAGTTCTTC,CASSQEWNPRGDNEQFF
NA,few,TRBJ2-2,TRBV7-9,TGTGCCCAGGATACCGGGGAGCTGTTTTTT,CAQDTGELFF
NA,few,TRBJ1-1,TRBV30,TGTGCCTGGAGTAGTGGTCCTGAAGCTTTCTTT,CAWSSGPEAFF
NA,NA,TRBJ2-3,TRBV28,TGTGCCAGCAGTTTAGCTAGCGGCACAGATACGCAGTATTTT,CASSLASGTDTQYF
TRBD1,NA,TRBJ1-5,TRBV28,TGTGCCAGCTTCGCTTCTGACAGGGGGCGGTATCAGCCCCAGCATTTT,CASFASDRGRYQPQHF
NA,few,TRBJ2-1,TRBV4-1,TGCGCCAGCAGAAGGGTGGGGTACAATGAGCAGTTCTTC,CASRRVGYNEQFF
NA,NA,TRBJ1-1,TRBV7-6,TGTGCCAGCAGCTTATCGAGGAACACTGAAGCTTTCTTT,CASSLSRNTEAFF
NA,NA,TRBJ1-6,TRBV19,TGTGCCAGTAGTATTGGACAGTCCAATCGGGCCCTCCACTTT,CASSIGQSNRALHF
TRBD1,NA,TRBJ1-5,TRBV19,TGTGCCAGTACCCGTCCGGGACAGGGCTTGGGGAGCAATCAGCCCCAGCATTTT,CASTRPGQGLGSNQPQHF
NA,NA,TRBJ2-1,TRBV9,TGTGCCAGCAGCGTTAACTACAATGAGCAGTTCTTC,CASSVNYNEQFF
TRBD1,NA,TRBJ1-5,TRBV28,TGTGCCAGTTCGGGATTGACACAGGGGCTCAGTCAGCCCCAGCATTTT,CASSGLTQGLSQPQHF
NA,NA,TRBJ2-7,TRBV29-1,TGCAGCGTTGAATCTACCAGGGCCTACGAGCAGTACTTC,CSVESTRAYEQYF
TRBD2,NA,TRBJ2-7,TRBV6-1,TGTGCCAGCAGTGAAGTTCGACTAGCGGACTCCTACGAGCAGTACTTC,CASSEVRLADSYEQYF
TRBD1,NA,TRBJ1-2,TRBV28,TGTGCCAGCAGTCCAAACCACAGGGGGGGCTACACCTTC,CASSPNHRGGYTF
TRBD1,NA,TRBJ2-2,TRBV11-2,TGTGCCAGCAGCGCCGGACAGGGGCGTTACACCGGGGAGCTGTTTTTT,CASSAGQGRYTGELFF
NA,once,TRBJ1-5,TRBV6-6,TGTGCCAGCAGTTACGGCAATCAGCCCCAGCATTTT,CASSYGNQPQHF
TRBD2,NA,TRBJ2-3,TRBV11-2,TGTGCCAGCAGCCGCTTCCTAGCGGGACGCACAGATACGCAGTATTTT,CASSRFLAGRTDTQYF
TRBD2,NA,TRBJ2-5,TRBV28,TGTGCCAGCAGTCCACTAGCGGGAGGGCCTCGGGAGACCCAGTACTTC,CASSPLAGGPRETQYF
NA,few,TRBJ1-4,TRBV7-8,TGTGCCAGCAGCCGGGAGGGATTTTCAACTAATGAAAAACTGTTTTTT,CASSREGFSTNEKLFF
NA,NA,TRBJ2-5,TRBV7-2,TGTGCCAGCAGCTTAGGGTCCGGGGGAGAGACCCAGTACTTC,CASSLGSGGETQYF
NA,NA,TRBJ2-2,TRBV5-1,TGCGCCAGCAGCTTGGGGGGCACCGGGGAGCTGTTTTTT,CASSLGGTGELFF
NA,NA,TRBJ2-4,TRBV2,TGTGCCAGCATTCATTTGGACGCCAAAAACATTCAGTACTTC,CASIHLDAKNIQYF
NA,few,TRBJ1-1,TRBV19,TGTGCCAGTAGTATCCGGGGAGGGGGTAGTAATGAAGCTTTCTTT,CASSIRGGGSNEAFF
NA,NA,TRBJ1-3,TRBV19,TGTGCCAGTACCGATCAGGGAAGAGGAAACACCATATATTTT,CASTDQGRGNTIYF
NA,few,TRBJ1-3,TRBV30,TGTGCCTGGAGTGGGGACTCTGGAAACACCATATATTTT,CAWSGDSGNTIYF
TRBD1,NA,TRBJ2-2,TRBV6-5,TGTGCCAGCAGACTCAGGGGGCAGTACACCGGGGAGCTGTTTTTT,CASRLRGQYTGELFF
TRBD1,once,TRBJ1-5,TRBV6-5,TGTGCCAGCAGAAAAACAGGGGTTAGCAATCAGCCCCAGCATTTT,CASRKTGVSNQPQHF
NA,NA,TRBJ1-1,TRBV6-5,TGTGCCAGCAGTTACGGGCCCAACACTGAAGCTTTCTTT,CASSYGPNTEAFF
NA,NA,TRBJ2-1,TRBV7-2,TGTGCCAGCAGCCAGTCCAGGGTATTTGAGCAGTTCTTC,CASSQSRVFEQFF
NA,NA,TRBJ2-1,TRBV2,TGTGCCAGCAGTCAGTTGAATGAGCAGTTCTTC,CASSQLNEQFF
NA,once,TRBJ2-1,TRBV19,TGTGCCAGTAGCACCCCGGGACTGTACAATGAGCAGTTCTTC,CASSTPGLYNEQFF
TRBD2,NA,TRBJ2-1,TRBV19,TGTGCCAGTAGCTCTAGCGGGAGGGCCGGTGAGCAGTTCTTC,CASSSSGRAGEQFF
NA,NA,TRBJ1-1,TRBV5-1,TGCGCCAGCAGCTTGGGACTTGGACGGACCCTCCAGAACACTGAAGCTTTCTTT,CASSLGLGRTLQNTEAFF
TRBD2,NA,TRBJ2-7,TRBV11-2,TGTGCCAGCAGCTTAGCGGGGGGGAGCTCCTACGAGCAGTACTTC,CASSLAGGSSYEQYF
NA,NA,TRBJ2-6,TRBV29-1,TGCAGCGTTGAGGCGCGCTCTGGGGCCAACGTCCTGACTTTC,CSVEARSGANVLTF
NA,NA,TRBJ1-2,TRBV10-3,TGTGCCATCAGTACTATTACCTCCTATGGCTACACCTTC,CAISTITSYGYTF